The clone carrying this T cell receptor beta chain was found a few times. Its antigen remains unidentified. CDR3 size: 15 residues. V was cut by 3 bases and J by 8 bases, with 19 bases left in between. The germline gives CDR1 ENHRY, CDR2 SYGVKD. The treatment denotes: oral pan-JAK inhibitor, 5-10 mg twice daily. Both peripheral blood and punch biopsies of lesional scalp skin were obtained from patients who had alopecia areata. These data are taken from a study of CD8+ T cells in alopecia areata. Study observations and caveats: Scalp clonality and expanded CD8+ clones among the top 100 showed significant decreases with tofacitinib.

Sequencing templates came from extracted RNA that was reverse transcribed into cDNA. Method: immunoSEQ multiplex PCR; TCRdb's copy keeps in-frame clones and lacks some. The sample lists approximately 200,000 clones, around two fifths occurring once. The J gene is TRBJ1-2, the V gene TRBV10-3, with a possible D match to TRBD1 (5 bases). This clonotype was sampled from a human donor with alopecia areata. Source: CD4+ T cells sorted from blood, taken at approximately week 39, from a patient treated with tofacitinib. CDR3 sequence (DNA): TGTGCCATCAGTGATGGGGGTTTAGAGAACCTCGGCTACACCTTC. It yields the protein CAISDGGLENLGYTF.